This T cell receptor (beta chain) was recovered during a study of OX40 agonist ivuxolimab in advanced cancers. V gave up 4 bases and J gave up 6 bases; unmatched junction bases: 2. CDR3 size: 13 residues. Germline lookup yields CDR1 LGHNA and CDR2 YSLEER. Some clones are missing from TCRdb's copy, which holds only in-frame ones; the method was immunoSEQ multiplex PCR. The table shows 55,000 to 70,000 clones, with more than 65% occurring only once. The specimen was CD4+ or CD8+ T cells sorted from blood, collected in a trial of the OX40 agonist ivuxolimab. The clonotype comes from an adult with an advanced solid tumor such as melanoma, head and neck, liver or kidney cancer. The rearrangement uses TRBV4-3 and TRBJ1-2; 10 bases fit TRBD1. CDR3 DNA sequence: TGCGCCAGCAGCCCGGGGACAGGGGATGGCTACACCTTC. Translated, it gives CASSPGTGDGYTF.